These 11 T cell receptor beta chains were all obtained from the same sample, sequenced in a study of identical twins. TCRdb fed the 5' RACE reads into MiXCR, producing one record per CDR3 protein. The sample yields roughly 350,000 distinct CDR3 sequences, roughly an eighth seen once. The same sample was also studied in work on yellow fever vaccine responses in identical twins.

The specimen was CD8+ T cells sorted from blood. Receptors were obtained from a woman between 18 and 30 years old in good health.

This clonotype was recorded at least ten times. The chain has TRBV5-1 and TRBJ1-1, with 7 bases aligning to TRBD1. The CDR3 sequence is 15 residues long. After removal of 2 bases from V and 1 base from J, the junction contained 5 bases not matched to a gene. In germline, CDR1 is SGHRS, CDR2 YFSETQ. DNA for the CDR3: TGCGCCAGCAGCTTCGAACAGGGGACGAACACTGAAGCTTTCTTT. Translating it yields CASSFEQGTNTEAFF.

This clonotype appeared once. The chain has TRBV7-6 and TRBJ2-2, with 9 bases that match TRBD2. The germline V gene has CDR1 SGHVS and CDR2 FNYEAQ. The CDR3 is 16 residues long. The V gene end was trimmed by 1 base and the J gene end by 7 bases; junction bases not matched to a gene: 7. The CDR3, as DNA: TGTGCCAGCAGCTTAGAGCTAGCGGGATTGATCGGGGAGCTGTTTTTT. Translation: CASSLELAGLIGELFF.

The V gene is TRBV28, the J gene TRBJ1-6; a weak D match, TRBD1 (6 bases). Germline V gene lookup returns CDR1 MDHEN and CDR2 SYDVKM. The ends were cut back, 6 bases at V and 10 bases at J, with 16 bases in the middle. The CDR3 loop spans 14 amino acids. In DNA form, the CDR3 reads TGTGCCAGCAGGAGGATGAACAGGGACTCACCCCTCCACTTT. It is translated as CASRRMNRDSPLHF.

This clonotype showed up just a few times. The chain combines TRBV28 with TRBJ1-5, with D perhaps TRBD1 (5 bases). The length of the CDR3 is 17 residues. Looked up from germline, CDR1 is MDHEN and CDR2 is SYDVKM. Trimming took 6 bases from V and 0 from J, leaving 18 bases between them. The CDR3 region is CASSKDKRGYSNQPQHF. DNA of the CDR3: TGTGCCAGCAGCAAGGACAAACGGGGATATAGCAATCAGCCCCAGCATTTT.

The chain employs TRBV7-2 and TRBJ2-5; 8 nucleotides line up with TRBD1. The germline gives CDR1 SGHTA, CDR2 FQGNSA. The CDR3 is 14 residues long. Trimming took 4 bases from V and 5 from J; bases not matched to a gene: 6. The chain's CDR3 is CASSSDREWETQYF. The CDR3 region has the DNA TGTGCCAGCAGCTCGGACAGGGAATGGGAGACCCAGTACTTC.

This clonotype showed up many times. The gene calls are TRBV3-1 and TRBJ1-2; unclear D gene. Trimming cost V 0 bases and J 2 bases, with 13 bases left between them. CDR1 and CDR2 from the germline V gene are LGHDT and YNNKEL (reference sequence). This CDR3 has 16 residues. CDR3 in amino acids: CASSQERRPSNYGYTF. CDR3 sequence (DNA): TGTGCCAGCAGCCAAGAAAGGCGACCGTCGAACTATGGCTACACCTTC.

The rearrangement links TRBV2 to TRBJ2-1, with D perhaps matching TRBD2 (5 bases). Germline V lookup: CDR1 SNHLY, CDR2 FYNNEI. CDR3 length equals 13 residues. Between the trimmed V and J ends, which lost 6 bases and 4 bases, there was a span of 10 bases. The CDR3 sequence: CASRAGPYNEQFF. The CDR3 DNA sequence: TGTGCCAGCAGGGCGGGCCCTTACAATGAGCAGTTCTTC.

This clonotype was detected ten times or more. The V and J genes are TRBV7-9 and TRBJ2-1; 7 positions agree with TRBD2. With 6 bases clipped from V and 6 bases from J, the junction kept 8 bases outside the gene matches. CDR1 SEHNR and CDR2 FQNEAQ come from the germline V gene (reference sequence). This CDR3 region has 14 residues. The chain's CDR3 is CASRPKRGGNEQFF. CDR3 sequence (DNA): TGTGCCAGCAGACCTAAGCGGGGCGGCAATGAGCAGTTCTTC.

The chain recombines TRBV29-1 with TRBJ2-7; 13 bases match TRBD2. The germline CDR1 and CDR2 sequences are SQVTM and ANQGSEA. With 2 bases clipped from V and 0 bases from J, the junction kept 1 base outside the gene matches. The CDR3 loop spans 15 amino acids. The CDR3 here is CSVERTSGSSYEQYF. DNA for the CDR3: TGCAGCGTTGAACGGACTAGCGGGAGCTCCTACGAGCAGTACTTC.

This clonotype has ten or more counts. V usage is TRBV28 and J usage is TRBJ2-7; 8 nucleotides match TRBD1. Germline V CDR1 and CDR2: MDHEN, SYDVKM. Trimming removed 4 bases from V and 1 base from J; junction bases left unmatched: 3. There are 14 residues in the CDR3. The DNA of the CDR3 is TGTGCCAGCAGTTCCGGGACAGGATCCTACGAGCAGTACTTC. Translation gives CASSSGTGSYEQYF.

CDR3 DNA sequence: TGTGCCAGCAGCTTAGGGACTACTTACTCCTACAATGAGCAGTTCTTC. Its translation is CASSLGTTYSYNEQFF. The chain combines TRBV7-3 with TRBJ2-1; 7 bases are shared with TRBD2. Germline CDR1 SGHTA, CDR2 FQGTGA. V shed 2 bases, J shed 0 bases, and the junction held 4 bases outside the gene matches. The CDR3 is 16 amino acids.